These 28 T cell receptor beta chains originate from one sample sequenced in a study of identical twins. TCRdb redid the calling of the 5' RACE reads with MiXCR, one entry per CDR3 protein. This table holds more than 350,000 distinct CDR3 sequences, roughly 9% found once. Material: naive T cells sorted from blood. The origin of the receptors is a woman in her 50s in good health.

In its sample, this clonotype was seen a few times. This chain joins TRBV7-8 and TRBJ2-3; D is perhaps TRBD1 or TRBD2 (5 bases each). Trimming cost V 4 bases and J 0 bases, with 20 bases left between them. This CDR3 is 18 amino acids long. The germline CDR1 and CDR2 sequences are SGHVS and FQNEAQ. The CDR3 loop reads CASSSQGAKLVSTDTQYF. CDR3 nucleotide sequence: TGTGCCAGCAGCTCTCAAGGGGCAAAACTAGTAAGCACAGATACGCAGTATTTT.

This clonotype occurred many times. The rearrangement links TRBV9 to TRBJ2-1, with D possibly matching TRBD2 (6 bases). The CDR3 runs to 15 residues. Germline lookup yields CDR1 SGDLS and CDR2 YYNGEE. Trimming removed 0 bases at V and 6 bases at J, with 13 bases between. The CDR3 DNA is TGTGCCAGCAGCGTAGCGGGGGACGGTTTCAATGAGCAGTTCTTC. This sequence encodes CASSVAGDGFNEQFF.

The chain employs TRBV10-3 and TRBJ1-3; D gene uncertain. This CDR3 is built from 13 residues. V lost 7 bases, J lost 0 bases, and 7 bases lay in between. In germline, CDR1 is ENHRY, CDR2 SYGVKD. CDR3 protein: CAIIPSSGNTIYF. The CDR3 bases are TGTGCCATCATCCCCAGCTCTGGAAACACCATATATTTT.

This clonotype was counted between two and nine times. CDR3 residues: CASSLTNRGVGEQYF. The DNA of the CDR3 is TGTGCCAGCAGCTTAACGAACAGGGGCGTGGGCGAGCAGTACTTC. The chain recombines TRBV7-6 with TRBJ2-7; 7 nucleotides agree with TRBD1. Trimming removed 2 bases from V and 6 bases from J; junction bases left unmatched: 10. Germline assignment: CDR1 SGHVS and CDR2 FNYEAQ. This CDR3 is built from 15 residues.

The J gene is TRBJ2-3, the V gene TRBV5-1; the match to TRBD2 covers 12 bases. Germline CDR1 reads SGHRS; CDR2 reads YFSETQ. The CDR3 has 18 residues. J was trimmed by 3 bases and V by 4 bases; bases with no gene match: 12. DNA for the CDR3: TGCGCCAGCAGCGGCGGACTAGCGGGACTAAGGGGGACAGATACGCAGTATTTT. Translating gives CASSGGLAGLRGTDTQYF.

This chain connects TRBV7-9 to TRBJ2-7, with 9 bases fitting TRBD1. The V gene end was trimmed by 3 bases and the J gene end by 3 bases; junction bases not matched to a gene: 3. The CDR3 runs 14 residues. Germline V gene data show CDR1 as SEHNR and CDR2 as FQNEAQ (reference sequence). The DNA of the CDR3 is TGTGCCAGCAGCTTTCGACAGGGGGGCTACGAGCAGTACTTC. Residues: CASSFRQGGYEQYF.

This sequence joins TRBV3-1 and TRBJ2-1; 10 positions agree with TRBD1. The CDR3 has 16 amino acids. Germline V CDR1 and CDR2: LGHDT, YNNKEL (reference sequence). V shed 2 bases, J shed 2 bases, and the junction held 3 bases outside the gene matches. The CDR3 loop reads CASSQTGQGTYNEQFF. CDR3 sequence (DNA): TGTGCCAGCAGCCAAACGGGACAGGGGACCTACAATGAGCAGTTCTTC.

The J gene is TRBJ2-1, the V gene TRBV4-1; tentative D call: TRBD2 (6 bases). Trimming shortened V by 4 bases and J by 5 bases, and 12 bases separated the two germline ends. The CDR3 has 14 residues. In germline, CDR1 is MGHRA, CDR2 YSYEKL. The CDR3 spells CASSLGTFHNEQFF. The CDR3, as DNA: TGCGCCAGCAGCCTAGGGACTTTCCACAATGAGCAGTTCTTC.

This clonotype showed up many times. The chain links TRBV29-1 to TRBJ2-1; 8 bases fit TRBD1. The CDR3 extends over 14 amino acids. V lost 0 bases to trimming and J lost 9 bases; unmatched junction nucleotides: 7. Germline V CDR1 and CDR2: SQVTM, ANQGSEA. The CDR3 here is CSVEDGDRGGEQFF. CDR3 bases: TGCAGCGTTGAAGATGGAGACAGGGGAGGTGAGCAGTTCTTC.

This chain joins TRBV7-9 and TRBJ2-7; D is perhaps TRBD2 (5 bases). Per germline, CDR1 SEHNR and CDR2 FQNEAQ (reference sequence). The CDR3 is made up of 16 amino acids. Trimming removed 4 bases from V and 1 base from J, with 17 bases in between. The CDR3 coding sequence is TGTGCCAGCAGCTGGGGTCGAGGGAGTGGGTCCTACGAGCAGTACTTC. Residues: CASSWGRGSGSYEQYF.

The chain uses TRBV6-5 and TRBJ1-5; a weak D match, TRBD1 (5 bases). This CDR3 has 13 residues. Germline V gene lookup returns CDR1 MNHEY and CDR2 SVGAGI. With 11 bases removed from V and 7 bases from J, the gap between germline ends came to 18 bases. The CDR3 DNA reads TGTGCCTCTGGGGCGGGGTCGGGACAGCCCCAGCATTTT. It encodes CASGAGSGQPQHF.

The rearrangement joins TRBV7-9 to TRBJ2-1, with 12 bases aligning to TRBD2. CDR3 length: 16 amino acids. In germline, CDR1 is SEHNR, CDR2 FQNEAQ (reference sequence). V shed 8 bases and J 4 bases; nucleotides not matched to a gene: 9. The CDR3 here is CASDSRLAGGYNEQFF. The CDR3 coding sequence is TGTGCCAGCGATAGCCGGCTAGCGGGAGGGTACAATGAGCAGTTCTTC.

This clonotype came up a few times. The chain links TRBV11-2 to TRBJ2-1, with D possibly matching TRBD1 (7 bases). The CDR3 consists of 16 residues. The V gene lost 2 bases and the J gene lost 5 bases, with 16 bases spanning the gap. The germline V gene encodes CDR1 SGHAT and CDR2 FQNNGV. The CDR3 loop reads CASSLSRRGHDNEQFF. CDR3 DNA sequence: TGTGCCAGCAGCTTAAGTAGGAGGGGGCACGACAATGAGCAGTTCTTC.

The J gene is TRBJ2-7, the V gene TRBV20-1, with a tentative D call TRBD2 (6 bases). Trimming cost V 0 bases and J 7 bases, with 16 bases left between them. This CDR3 contains 14 residues. CDR1 is DFQATT and CDR2 is SNEGSKA in the germline V gene (reference sequence). CDR3 protein: CSAREAWGVREQYF. CDR3 nucleotides: TGCAGTGCTAGAGAGGCGTGGGGGGTGAGGGAGCAGTACTTC.

There are many counts of this clonotype. The chain couples TRBV20-1 to TRBJ2-1, with a possible D match to TRBD2 (6 bases). V lost 3 bases to trimming and J lost 4 bases, with 19 bases between them. The length of the CDR3 is 16 residues. Looked up from germline, CDR1 is DFQATT and CDR2 is SNEGSKA (reference sequence). CDR3: CSASGVRRGIYNEQFF. CDR3 DNA sequence: TGCAGTGCTAGTGGGGTCCGGAGGGGAATTTACAATGAGCAGTTCTTC.

This clonotype was detected only a few times. This chain joins TRBV5-1 and TRBJ2-5; D remains ambiguous. In germline, CDR1 is SGHRS, CDR2 YFSETQ. V gave up 0 bases and J gave up 4 bases, with 7 bases separating them. CDR3 size: 13 residues. The chain's CDR3 is CASSLVPLETQYF. CDR3 nucleotides: TGCGCCAGCAGCTTGGTGCCGCTAGAGACCCAGTACTTC.

The DNA for the CDR3 is TGTGCCAGCAGCGTAGCGGGGACTGACACTGAGCAGTTCTTC. The encoded protein is CASSVAGTDTEQFF. The chain combines TRBV9 with TRBJ2-1, with TRBD2 as a possible D gene (6 bases). This CDR3 comprises 14 residues. The V gene's germline CDR1 is SGDLS and CDR2 YYNGEE. V lost 0 bases and J lost 9, with 13 bases in between.

This chain connects TRBV27 to TRBJ2-7; D may match TRBD1 or TRBD2 (5 bases each). This CDR3 spans 13 amino acids. The germline V and J ends were trimmed by 10 bases and 4 bases, with 17 bases remaining between them. In germline, CDR1 is MNHEY, CDR2 SMNVEV (reference sequence). CDR3 protein: CATSGTASYEQYF. In DNA form, the CDR3 reads TGTGCCACCTCCGGGACGGCATCATACGAGCAGTACTTC.

There are a few counts of this clonotype. The chain employs TRBV25-1 and TRBJ2-7; D gene uncertain. This CDR3 comprises 13 residues. The germline V and J ends were trimmed by 4 bases and 1 base, with 8 bases remaining between them. Germline V gene lookup returns CDR1 MGHDK and CDR2 SYGVNS. The CDR3 nucleotides are TGTGCCAGCAGTGTCACCGGTTCCTACGAGCAGTACTTC. Translated, it gives CASSVTGSYEQYF.

This clonotype was counted many times. CDR3 in amino acids: CASSGGGRQYV. CDR3 DNA sequence: TGTGCCAGCTCAGGGGGAGGGCGGCAGTACGTC. V is TRBV12-3 or TRBV12-4 and J is TRBJ2-7; D may match TRBD1 or TRBD2 (7 bases each). Between the trimmed V and J ends, which lost 8 bases and 9 bases, there was a span of 14 bases. CDR3 length: 11 residues.

This clonotype was seen only a few times. This chain links TRBV10-3 with TRBJ2-1; D is perhaps TRBD1 or TRBD2 (5 bases each). Trimming left V 6 bases short and J 10 bases short, with 16 bases between. This CDR3 contains 13 residues. Germline V gives CDR1 ENHRY, CDR2 SYGVKD. The CDR3: CAIREPARGEQFF. The CDR3 DNA reads as TGTGCCATCAGGGAACCCGCTCGGGGCGAGCAGTTCTTC.

This chain joins TRBV24-1 and TRBJ2-1; D is uncertain. The CDR3 covers 13 residues. Looked up from germline, CDR1 is KGHDR and CDR2 is SFDVKD. V was pared by 2 bases and J by 9 bases, with 10 bases between. The DNA of the CDR3 is TGTGCCACCAGTGATTGGCATGGTCCTGAGCAGTTCTTC. As protein: CATSDWHGPEQFF.

This clonotype was counted only a few times. The CDR3 spells CASSLAAGAGNQPQHF. Here the CDR3 DNA reads TGTGCCAGCAGCTTGGCCGCGGGCGCCGGCAATCAGCCCCAGCATTTT. V is TRBV5-5 and J is TRBJ1-5, with unresolved D. The V end lost 0 bases, the J end lost 2 bases, and 12 bases lay between the germline ends. Looked up from germline, CDR1 is SGHKS and CDR2 is YYEKEE (reference sequence). The CDR3 runs 16 residues.

The J gene is TRBJ2-3, the V gene TRBV27; 9 bases align to TRBD2. Germline assignment: CDR1 MNHEY and CDR2 SMNVEV (reference sequence). Trimming removed 5 bases from V and 11 bases from J; junction bases left unmatched: 11. This CDR3 is built from 14 residues. Here the CDR3 DNA reads TGTGCCAGCAGTCCCGGGGTAGCGGGAGTTGTGCAGTATTTT. Protein: CASSPGVAGVVQYF.

This clonotype showed up many times. The genes are TRBV21-1 and TRBJ2-1; TRBD2, as called in the table, went unchecked against the DNA. TRBV21-1 has pseudogene status. This CDR3 region has 14 residues. CDR3 nucleotides: TGTGCCAGCAGCAAAGGCGGGAGGGCCAATGAGCAGTTCTTC. Translation: CASSKGGRANEQFF.

The table lists this clonotype with a few counts. The chain uses TRBV4-1 and TRBJ1-2; D ambiguous. Between the trimmed V and J ends, which lost 2 bases and 4 bases, there was a span of 11 bases. The V gene's germline CDR1 is MGHRA and CDR2 YSYEKL. This CDR3 has 14 amino acids. CDR3 in DNA: TGCGCCAGCAGCCAATTTCAGGCCTCCTATGGCTACACCTTC. It yields the protein CASSQFQASYGYTF.

This clonotype was recorded at least ten times. The chain has TRBV10-3 and TRBJ2-1, with a weak D call TRBD1 (7 bases). V was cut by 2 bases and J by 14 bases, with 13 bases left in between. Germline V gene lookup returns CDR1 ENHRY and CDR2 SYGVKD. This CDR3 has 12 residues. The CDR3 spells CAISEPGQREFF. CDR3 coding DNA: TGTGCCATCAGTGAGCCGGGACAGCGGGAGTTCTTC.

This clonotype has more than one count but fewer than ten. V is TRBV7-9 and J is TRBJ2-5; 9 positions match TRBD2. Germline V CDR1 and CDR2: SEHNR, FQNEAQ (reference sequence). This CDR3 is 16 amino acids long. Trimming cost V 0 bases and J 4 bases; bases outside gene matches: 6. Here the CDR3 DNA reads TGTGCCAGCAGCTTAGCCCCCCCACTAGCGGGAGAGACCCAGTACTTC. Its protein is CASSLAPPLAGETQYF.